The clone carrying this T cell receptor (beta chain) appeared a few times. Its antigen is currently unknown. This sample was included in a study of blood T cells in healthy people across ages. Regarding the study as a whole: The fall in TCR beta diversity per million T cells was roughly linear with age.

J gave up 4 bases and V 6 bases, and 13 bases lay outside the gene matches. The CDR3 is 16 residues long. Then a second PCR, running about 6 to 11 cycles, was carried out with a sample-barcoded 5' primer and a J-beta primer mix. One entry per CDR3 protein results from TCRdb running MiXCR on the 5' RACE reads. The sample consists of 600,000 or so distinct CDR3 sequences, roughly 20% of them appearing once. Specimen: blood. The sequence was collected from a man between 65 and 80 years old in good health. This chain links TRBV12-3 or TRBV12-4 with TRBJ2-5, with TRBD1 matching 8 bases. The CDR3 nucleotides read TGTGCCAGCAGGCCGTCTTGGGGCGACAGGGGAGAGACCCAGTACTTC. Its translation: CASRPSWGDRGETQYF.